One and the same sample provided the 26 T cell receptor beta chains below, sequenced in a study of human T cells and chemical hapten exposure. Time point defined: patch test 1, 2 weeks after DPC sensitization. Treatment in this sample: therapeutic diphenylcyclopropenone sensitization with weekly scalp DPC. TCRdb re-called the RACE reads with MiXCR, one entry per CDR3 protein. The sample holds about 83,000 distinct CDR3 sequences; approximately 8% are singletons and the top ten take 1.5% to 1.9%. The sequencing here drew on whole blood, taken in connection with sensitization to the hapten diphenylcyclopropenone (DPC). These receptors originate from a woman aged 25 to 39 with alopecia areata. Some clones in this sample may be carry-over from other donors' samples.

This clonotype was counted many times. The V gene is TRBV7-2, the J gene TRBJ2-1; the match to TRBD2 covers 10 bases. Germline V gene data show CDR1 as SGHTA and CDR2 as FQGNSA. Germline trimming cut 4 bases from V and 5 bases from J; bases unmatched to any gene: 5. The CDR3 covers 15 residues. The CDR3 region is CASSSSGGFNNEQFF. CDR3 bases: TGTGCCAGCAGCTCTAGCGGGGGATTCAACAATGAGCAGTTCTTC.

This clonotype was counted many times. The chain couples TRBV9 to TRBJ2-3; 8 bases match TRBD2. Germline CDR1 reads SGDLS; CDR2 reads YYNGEE. V gave up 0 bases and J gave up 6 bases; unmatched junction bases: 15. The CDR3 runs to 18 residues. The DNA for the CDR3 is TGTGCCAGCAGCGTAGCGGGGGGTAGCGGGGTATCCGGGGATACGCAGTATTTT. Residues: CASSVAGGSGVSGDTQYF.

This clonotype has more than one count but fewer than ten. This rearrangement joins TRBV5-1 to TRBJ2-7, with TRBD1 identical over 8 bases. V lost 4 bases to trimming and J lost 3 bases; unmatched junction nucleotides: 9. Germline values: CDR1 SGHRS, CDR2 YFSETQ. This CDR3 has 15 residues. The CDR3 DNA reads TGCGCCAGCAGCGGAGGGACAGGCCAGTACTACGAGCAGTACTTC. As protein: CASSGGTGQYYEQYF.

This clonotype was counted many times. This chain joins TRBV7-9 and TRBJ1-1; D perhaps matches TRBD1 (6 bases). Trimming cost V 4 bases and J 5 bases, with 11 bases left between them. The germline CDR1 and CDR2 sequences are SEHNR and FQNEAQ (reference sequence). The CDR3 has 13 residues. Written as DNA, the CDR3 is TGTGCCAGCAGCTACGGACAGCAGACTGAAGCTTTCTTT. This gives the protein CASSYGQQTEAFF.

J is TRBJ1-5 and V is TRBV6-2 or TRBV6-3, with unresolved D. Per the germline V gene, CDR1 is MNHEY and CDR2 is SVGEGT. The CDR3 spans 12 residues. V dropped 7 bases and J dropped 5 bases, with 9 bases sitting between them. DNA of the CDR3: TGTGCCAGCAACGAGGGATATCAGCCCCAGCATTTT. This gives the protein CASNEGYQPQHF.

This clonotype was observed a few times. The gene calls are TRBV4-1 and TRBJ2-3, with 8 bases that match TRBD2. V lost 6 bases to trimming and J lost 6 bases; unmatched junction nucleotides: 11. This CDR3 spans 15 amino acids. CDR1 is MGHRA, CDR2 YSYEKL, per germline. CDR3 nucleotide sequence: TGCGCCAGCAGTCCGCGGGGGGACCGCCGGGATACGCAGTATTTT. Translating it yields CASSPRGDRRDTQYF.

V is TRBV6-5 and J is TRBJ2-6; D is undetermined. The germline V gene has CDR1 MNHEY and CDR2 SVGAGI. This CDR3 spans 18 amino acids. V lost 11 bases to trimming and J lost 0 bases, with 23 bases between them. In DNA, the CDR3 is TGTGCCGGGTCCAAGGCAAAAGCCGAAATCTCTGGGGCCAACGTCCTGACTTTC. Protein product: CAGSKAKAEISGANVLTF.

This clonotype ranks as medium-sized. CDR3 region: CASSYTRQETQYF. DNA of the CDR3: TGTGCCAGCTCGTACACTAGGCAAGAGACCCAGTACTTC. The chain joins TRBV18 to TRBJ2-5, with TRBD2 as a possible D gene (5 bases). CDR3 length equals 13 residues. Trimming pared 6 bases from V and 2 bases from J, leaving 10 bases between. Germline CDR1 reads KGHSH; CDR2 reads LQKENI. The full variable domain, completed using reference TRBV18 and TRBJ2-5, is NAGVMQNPRHLVRRRGQEARLRCSPMKGHSHVYWYRQLPEEGLKFMVYLQKENIIDESGMPKERFSAEFPKEGPSILRIQQVVRGDSAAYFCASSYTRQETQYFGPGTRLLVL.

In this sample, this clonotype turned up a few times. This chain joins TRBV5-1 and TRBJ1-1, with a weak D call TRBD1 (5 bases). The CDR3 extends over 15 amino acids. Germline assignment: CDR1 SGHRS and CDR2 YFSETQ. V lost 4 bases to trimming and J lost 4 bases, with 17 bases between them. CDR3 sequence reads: CASSPRQTQSTEAFF. For the CDR3, the DNA is TGCGCCAGCAGCCCCCGACAGACCCAGAGCACTGAAGCTTTCTTT.

A remark on this clonotype: A much larger clonotype is one base distant, so this may be a read error. CDR3 sequence reads: CASSLNPGTDTQYF. In DNA form, the CDR3 reads TGTGCCAGCAGTTTAAATCCGGGAACAGATACGCAGTATTTT. The V call is TRBV12-3 or TRBV12-4, the J call TRBJ2-3; D is possibly TRBD2 (5 bases). The CDR3 has 14 residues. V was shortened by 2 bases and J by 3 bases, with 9 bases between the two germline ends.

As for this clonotype: A much larger clone sits a single nucleotide away, making a read error possible. The chain employs TRBV7-9 and TRBJ1-1; the D gene is possibly TRBD1 (6 bases). The CDR3 spans 14 residues. In germline, CDR1 is SEHNR, CDR2 FQNEAQ (reference sequence). The chain's CDR3 is CSSSLGTINTEAFF. The CDR3 bases are TGTTCCAGCAGCTTAGGGACAATTAACACTGAAGCTTTCTTT. Variable domain in full (rest from reference TRBV7-9 and TRBJ1-1): DTGVSQNPRHKITKRGQNVTFRCDPISEHNRLYWYRQTLGQGPEFLTYFQNEAQLEKSRLLSDRFSAERPKGSFSTLEIQRTEQGDSAMYLCSSSLGTINTEAFFGQGTRLTVV.

This clonotype showed up many times. The chain uses TRBV5-1 and TRBJ1-1; no reliable D call. Germline CDR1 and CDR2: SGHRS and YFSETQ. With 0 bases removed from V and 7 bases from J, the gap between germline ends came to 7 bases. The CDR3 extends over 12 amino acids. CDR3 DNA: TGCGCCAGCAGCTTGGCCGGAGGTGAAGCTTTCTTT. The encoded protein is CASSLAGGEAFF.

This chain links TRBV14 with TRBJ1-1; no clear D gene. CDR1 and CDR2 (germline): SGHDN, FVKESK. The V and J ends lost 0 bases and 5 bases respectively, with 10 bases between them. The CDR3 loop spans 14 amino acids. CDR3 nucleotides: TGTGCCAGCAGCCAAGATCCAGGTCGGACTGAAGCTTTCTTT. Amino acid sequence: CASSQDPGRTEAFF.

This clonotype came up many times. The V and J genes are TRBV11-2 and TRBJ2-7; TRBD1 agrees at 9 bases. The CDR3 length is 16 residues. The germline CDR1 and CDR2 sequences are SGHAT and FQNNGV. V trimming: 4 bases; J trimming: 4 bases; junction bases outside the gene matches: 11. This CDR3 is CASSSSSGTGTYEQYF. CDR3 bases: TGTGCCAGCAGCTCGTCGTCCGGGACAGGGACGTACGAGCAGTACTTC.

In the case of this clonotype: This sequence may be a read error, since a much larger clone differs from it by one base. The chain couples TRBV20-1 to TRBJ2-4; 7 bases line up with TRBD2. Germline V gene data show CDR1 as DFQATT and CDR2 as SNEGSKA (reference sequence). Trimming cost V 4 bases and J 5 bases; bases outside gene matches: 11. The CDR3 is 15 amino acids. This CDR3 is CSAIGLTGGENIQYF. In DNA, the CDR3 is TGCAGTGCTATAGGACTAACGGGGGGAGAAAACATTCAGTACTTC.

This chain connects TRBV5-1 to TRBJ2-3; D remains unclear. V was pared by 5 bases and J by 3 bases, with 7 bases between. The CDR3 consists of 12 residues. The germline gives CDR1 SGHRS, CDR2 YFSETQ. The CDR3 loop reads CASRTNTDTQYF. DNA for the CDR3: TGCGCCAGCAGGACCAATACAGATACGCAGTATTTT.

This clonotype was seen repeatedly, ten times or more. The V gene is TRBV30, the J gene TRBJ2-7; possible D gene TRBD1, 6 bases. This CDR3 has 13 residues. Looked up from germline, CDR1 is GTSNPN and CDR2 is SVGIG (reference sequence). The germline V and J ends were trimmed by 0 bases and 4 bases, with 10 bases remaining between them. CDR3: CAWSVGAPYEQYF. CDR3 in DNA: TGTGCCTGGAGTGTGGGGGCACCATACGAGCAGTACTTC.

This clonotype was found many times. The chain uses TRBV7-9 and TRBJ1-1; 8 bases map to TRBD1. Germline V gene lookup returns CDR1 SEHNR and CDR2 FQNEAQ (reference sequence). After removal of 7 bases from V and 7 bases from J, the junction contained 14 bases not matched to a gene. The CDR3 covers 15 residues. CDR3 coding DNA: TGTGCCAGCAACCGTGGTGGGCAGGGGGCGGTTGAAGCTTTCTTT. Protein sequence: CASNRGGQGAVEAFF. Supplemented by reference TRBV7-9 and TRBJ1-1, the full variable domain reads DTGVSQNPRHKITKRGQNVTFRCDPISEHNRLYWYRQTLGQGPEFLTYFQNEAQLEKSRLLSDRFSAERPKGSFSTLEIQRTEQGDSAMYLCASNRGGQGAVEAFFGQGTRLTVV.

This clonotype was counted at least ten times. The rearrangement links TRBV7-2 to TRBJ1-3; no clear D gene. Trimming removed 5 bases at V and 3 bases at J, with 14 bases between. Looked up from germline, CDR1 is SGHTA and CDR2 is FQGNSA. The CDR3 is 15 amino acids. In nucleotides, the CDR3 is TGTGCCAGCAGCCCACAAGTGGGTTTTGGAAACACCATATATTTT. It translates to CASSPQVGFGNTIYF. Combining the CDR3 with reference TRBV7-2 and TRBJ1-3 gives the whole variable domain GAGVSQSPSNKVTEKGKDVELRCDPISGHTALYWYRQSLGQGLEFLIYFQGNSAPDKSGLPSDRFSAERTGGSVSTLTIQRTQQEDSAVYLCASSPQVGFGNTIYFGEGSWLTVV.

This clonotype was observed a handful of times. This chain uses TRBV6-1 with TRBJ1-1, with D tentatively TRBD1 (5 bases). The CDR3 length is 13 residues. Germline CDR1 is MNHNS and CDR2 is SASEGT. V lost 6 bases and J lost 5, with 13 bases in between. The CDR3 protein is CASRRGWGTEAFF. The CDR3 bases are TGTGCCAGCAGGCGGGGCTGGGGGACTGAAGCTTTCTTT.

This chain links TRBV7-6 with TRBJ1-6, with D tentatively TRBD1 (5 bases). CDR1 and CDR2 from the germline V gene are SGHVS and FNYEAQ. Trimming removed 1 base at V and 2 bases at J, with 12 bases between. The CDR3 loop spans 17 amino acids. CDR3 nucleotides: TGTGCCAGCAGCTTAGGTCAGGGAACTCCCTATAATTCACCCCTCCACTTT. Translating it yields CASSLGQGTPYNSPLHF. Looking up the rest from reference TRBV7-6 and TRBJ1-6 gives the full variable domain: GAGVSQSPRYKVTKRGQDVALRCDPISGHVSLYWYRQALGQGPEFLTYFNYEAQQDKSGLPNDRFSAERPEGSISTLTIQRTEQRDSAMYRCASSLGQGTPYNSPLHFGNGTRLTVT.

This clonotype was picked up many times. V and J are TRBV5-5 and TRBJ1-5; no definite D call. Germline V gene data show CDR1 as SGHKS and CDR2 as YYEKEE (reference sequence). V lost 3 bases to trimming and J lost 2 bases, with 12 bases between them. The CDR3 consists of 15 residues. The CDR3 bases are TGTGCCAGCAGCTCGTCTCCGGGTCGCAATCAGCCCCAGCATTTT. The encoded protein is CASSSSPGRNQPQHF.

This clonotype was seen a single time. This rearrangement joins TRBV10-3 to TRBJ2-1, with TRBD2 as a possible D gene (6 bases). Trimming left V 1 base short and J 3 bases short, with 16 bases between. CDR1 ENHRY and CDR2 SYGVKD come from the germline V gene. The CDR3 totals 17 residues. The CDR3 DNA reads TGTGCCATCAGTGAGTGGATCGGGACTTCAGGCTACAATGAGCAGTTCTTC. This gives the protein CAISEWIGTSGYNEQFF.

There are many counts of this clonotype. The chain uses TRBV18 and TRBJ2-5, with 8 nucleotides matching TRBD2. In germline, CDR1 is KGHSH, CDR2 LQKENI. Trimming removed 3 bases from V and 4 bases from J; junction bases left unmatched: 4. This CDR3 is built from 14 residues. Here the CDR3 reads CASSPGLAGETQYF. Here the CDR3 DNA reads TGTGCCAGCTCACCCGGACTAGCAGGAGAGACCCAGTACTTC.

This clonotype was counted ten times or more. The chain recombines TRBV29-1 with TRBJ2-7, with D perhaps matching TRBD1 (5 bases). Trimming pared 6 bases from V and 0 bases from J, leaving 18 bases between. CDR3 size: 15 residues. Germline-derived CDR1 and CDR2 are SQVTM and ANQGSEA. The CDR3 DNA is TGCAGCGTGTATACTCCACAGGTTAGCTCCTACGAGCAGTACTTC. Translated, it gives CSVYTPQVSSYEQYF.

The count of this clonotype is one. A read error is possible here, since a much larger clone lies one base away. V and J are TRBV4-1 and TRBJ2-1; D gene unclear. The CDR3 is 16 amino acids. The germline V gene encodes CDR1 MGHRA and CDR2 YSYEKL. CDR3 region: CANSQDRSSPYNEQFF. As DNA, the CDR3 is TGCGCCAACAGCCAAGATAGAAGTTCTCCCTACAATGAGCAGTTCTTC.